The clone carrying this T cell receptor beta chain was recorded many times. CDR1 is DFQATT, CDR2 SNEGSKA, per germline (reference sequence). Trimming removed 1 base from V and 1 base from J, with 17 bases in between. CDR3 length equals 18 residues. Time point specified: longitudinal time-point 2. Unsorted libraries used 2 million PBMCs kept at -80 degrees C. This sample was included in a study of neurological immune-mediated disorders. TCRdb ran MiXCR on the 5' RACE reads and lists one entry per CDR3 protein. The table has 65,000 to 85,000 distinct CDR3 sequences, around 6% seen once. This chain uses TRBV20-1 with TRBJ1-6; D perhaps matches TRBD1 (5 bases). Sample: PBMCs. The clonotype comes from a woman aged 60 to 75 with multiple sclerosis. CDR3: CSARGRIEGTSYNSPLHF. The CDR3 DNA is TGCAGTGCTAGAGGAAGGATCGAGGGGACGTCCTATAATTCACCCCTCCACTTT.